Below are 2 T cell receptor beta chains sequenced from a single sample in a study of control samples from healthy donors and cancer patients. Sequenced by immunoSEQ multiplex PCR; TCRdb stores in-frame clones only, minus some. The sample records about 98,000 clones, around 80% being singletons. Sequencing was performed on blood. These receptors all come from a man aged 55 to 69 in good health.

The CDR3 reads CASSLFPEQPQHF. Written as DNA, the CDR3 is TGTGCCAGCAGTTTATTCCCTGAACAGCCCCAGCATTTT. The V call is TRBV28, the J call TRBJ1-5; D is unresolved. This CDR3 contains 13 residues. Trimming removed 1 base from V and 7 bases from J, with 8 bases in between. The germline V gene encodes CDR1 MDHEN and CDR2 SYDVKM.

V usage is TRBV30 and J usage is TRBJ2-1, with 13 nucleotides matching TRBD2. This CDR3 comprises 14 residues. Germline CDR1 reads GTSNPN; CDR2 reads SVGIG (reference sequence). The junction had 3 bases not matched to a gene; V was cut back by 2 bases and J by 8 bases. The CDR3 nucleotides are TGTGCCTGGAGTCTGGGGACTAGCGGGGATGAGCAGTTCTTC. It encodes CAWSLGTSGDEQFF.